Presented here are 29 T cell receptor beta chains from one specimen sequenced in a study of human T cells and chemical hapten exposure. Extraction of total RNA was performed on unfractionated whole blood. TCRdb re-derived calls from the 5' RACE reads in MiXCR, one entry per CDR3 protein. This table has under 150,000 distinct CDR3 sequences, more than 15% appearing once. The receptors originated from a human donor in good health.

The CDR3 loop is CATKKANEQFF. CDR3 DNA sequence: TGTGCCACCAAGAAGGCGAATGAGCAGTTCTTC. This sequence joins TRBV24-1 and TRBJ2-1; no definite D call. The CDR3 is 11 amino acids. Trimming removed 8 bases from V and 7 bases from J, with 8 bases in between. Germline assignment: CDR1 KGHDR and CDR2 SFDVKD.

V and J are TRBV6-7 and TRBJ2-3, with 9 positions matching TRBD1. TRBV6-7 is labeled an ORF, and its function is uncertain. Germline trimming cut 5 bases from V and 1 base from J; bases unmatched to any gene: 4. There are 15 residues in the CDR3. CDR3 sequence reads: CASSGDRAGTDTQYF. The CDR3 DNA reads TGTGCCAGCAGTGGGGACAGGGCGGGCACAGATACGCAGTATTTT.

This clonotype was counted a few times. The J gene is TRBJ2-3, the V gene TRBV19; D remains unclear. The CDR3 runs 14 residues. The germline V gene encodes CDR1 LNHDA and CDR2 SQIVND (reference sequence). Trimming removed 2 bases from V and 3 bases from J, with 9 bases in between. The CDR3 region has the DNA TGTGCCAGTAGTATACCGTCGGCTACAGATACGCAGTATTTT. Protein: CASSIPSATDTQYF.

The chain couples TRBV9 to TRBJ2-7; D uncertain. Germline-derived CDR1 and CDR2 are SGDLS and YYNGEE. The CDR3 is 15 amino acids. V gave up 0 bases and J gave up 2 bases, with 12 bases separating them. The CDR3 DNA reads as TGTGCCAGCAGCGTAGGATCTTGGGGTGCCTACGAGCAGTACTTC. Encoded protein: CASSVGSWGAYEQYF.

This chain joins TRBV10-1 and TRBJ2-7; the D gene could be TRBD1 or TRBD2 (5 bases each). Germline V gives CDR1 WNHNN, CDR2 SYGVQD (reference sequence). Trimming cost V 7 bases and J 6 bases, with 16 bases left between them. The CDR3 is 13 residues long. DNA of the CDR3: TGCGCCAGCACCTACGGCGAGGGGACCGAGCAGTACTTC. Translated, it gives CASTYGEGTEQYF.

This clonotype was observed a few times. The chain is built from TRBV6-6 and TRBJ2-5; TRBD2 is a possible D gene (7 bases). Germline V gives CDR1 MNHNY, CDR2 SVGAGI (reference sequence). The CDR3 runs 14 residues. Trimming shortened V by 0 bases and J by 5 bases, and 10 bases separated the two germline ends. The CDR3 is CASSYSRGGETQYF. CDR3 bases: TGTGCCAGCAGTTACTCGAGGGGGGGGGAGACCCAGTACTTC.

In its sample, this clonotype was seen a few times. The chain couples TRBV20-1 to TRBJ2-1; D might be TRBD1 or TRBD2, each matching 5 bases. V was cut by 7 bases and J by 8 bases, with 12 bases left in between. The CDR3 extends over 11 amino acids. Per the germline V gene, CDR1 is DFQATT and CDR2 is SNEGSKA (reference sequence). This CDR3 is CSGARGDEQFF. CDR3 DNA sequence: TGCAGTGGGGCGAGGGGTGATGAGCAGTTCTTC.

This clonotype was observed a few times. The J gene is TRBJ1-3, the V gene TRBV6-5; maybe TRBD1 (5 bases). This CDR3 comprises 18 residues. V lost 2 bases and J lost 1, with 18 bases in between. Germline-derived CDR1 and CDR2 are MNHEY and SVGAGI. CDR3: CASSYNIRGATSGNTIYF. For the CDR3, the DNA is TGTGCCAGCAGTTACAATATTAGGGGAGCTACGTCTGGAAACACCATATATTTT.

The chain has TRBV6-1 and TRBJ1-1; 8 bases fit TRBD1. The V and J ends lost 4 bases and 6 bases, in that order; junction bases with no gene match: 7. Per the germline V gene, CDR1 is MNHNS and CDR2 is SASEGT. The CDR3 spans 14 residues. The DNA of the CDR3 is TGTGCCAGCAGTGCGACAGGGGAATGGGCTGAAGCTTTCTTT. This codes for CASSATGEWAEAFF.

In its sample, this clonotype was seen a few times. The CDR3 bases are TGTGCCAGTAGTATCAGGGGACTAGCGGCCCACCGAGGGAAGTTCTTC. Residues: CASSIRGLAAHRGKFF. The gene calls are TRBV19 and TRBJ2-1; 11 bases are shared with TRBD2. V was pared by 3 bases and J by 14 bases, with 15 bases of the junction left unmatched. The germline V gene encodes CDR1 LNHDA and CDR2 SQIVND (reference sequence). The CDR3 has 16 residues. The entire variable domain, with the rest obtained from reference TRBV19 and TRBJ2-1, is as follows: DGGITQSPKYLFRKEGQNVTLSCEQNLNHDAMYWYRQDPGQGLRLIYYSQIVNDFQKGDIAEGYSVSREKKESFPLTVTSAQKNPTAFYLCASSIRGLAAHRGKFFGPGTRLTVL.

The rearrangement joins TRBV7-9 to TRBJ1-1; D not resolved. There are 16 residues in the CDR3. Deletions cut 2 bases from V and 0 bases from J, with 13 bases between. Germline V gene lookup returns CDR1 SEHNR and CDR2 FQNEAQ (reference sequence). This CDR3 is CASSLPPSHMNTEAFF. In DNA form, the CDR3 reads TGTGCCAGCAGCTTACCGCCTTCTCACATGAACACTGAAGCTTTCTTT.

This clonotype was detected only a few times. The chain recombines TRBV18 with TRBJ2-7; D may correspond to TRBD1 or TRBD2 (5 bases each). CDR1 and CDR2 from the germline V gene are KGHSH and LQKENI. V was trimmed by 4 bases and J by 2 bases, leaving 9 bases between them. The CDR3 has 13 residues. CDR3 coding DNA: TGTGCCAGCTCACGTCCGGGACCCTACGAGCAGTACTTC. Protein product: CASSRPGPYEQYF.

This clonotype showed up just a few times. J is TRBJ1-1 and V is TRBV20-1; D not certain. Germline lookup yields CDR1 DFQATT and CDR2 SNEGSKA (reference sequence). V was clipped by 6 bases and J by 0 bases, with 17 bases between them. The CDR3 length is 15 residues. CDR3 residues: CSAGLPGRMNTEAFF. Here the CDR3 DNA reads TGCAGTGCCGGACTACCGGGCAGGATGAACACTGAAGCTTTCTTT.

This rearrangement joins TRBV28 to TRBJ1-2; 9 positions match TRBD1. This CDR3 contains 14 residues. J lost 8 bases, V lost 7 bases, and 11 bases had no gene match. From germline, CDR1 is MDHEN and CDR2 SYDVKM. The CDR3, as DNA: TGTGCCAGCATCCTCAGGACAGGGGTAGGAGGCTACACCTTC. This codes for CASILRTGVGGYTF.

The J gene is TRBJ1-6, the V gene TRBV3-1, with D possibly being TRBD1 (5 bases). CDR1 is LGHDT, CDR2 YNNKEL, per germline (reference sequence). This CDR3 spans 13 amino acids. Trimming took 4 bases from V and 6 from J, leaving 7 bases between them. CDR3 sequence (DNA): TGTGCCAGCAGCCTTGACAGTAATTCACCCCTCCACTTT. Translation: CASSLDSNSPLHF.

This clonotype was detected many times. The CDR3 reads CASSLAKAGVTGELFF. The CDR3 DNA sequence: TGTGCCAGCAGTTTAGCGAAGGCAGGGGTCACCGGGGAGCTGTTTTTT. V usage is TRBV12-3 or TRBV12-4 and J usage is TRBJ2-2; the D gene is possibly TRBD1 (6 bases). V was pared by 0 bases and J by 4 bases, with 12 bases between. The CDR3 totals 16 residues.

This clonotype has only a few counts. The rearrangement uses TRBV4-1 and TRBJ2-5; D tentatively fits TRBD1 or TRBD2 (5 bases each). The V end lost 2 bases, the J end lost 3 bases, and 16 bases lay between the germline ends. Germline V CDR1 and CDR2: MGHRA, YSYEKL. This CDR3 is built from 16 residues. The CDR3 sequence: CASSQSLARDEETQYF. CDR3 nucleotides: TGCGCCAGCAGCCAAAGCCTGGCCAGGGACGAAGAGACCCAGTACTTC.

The chain couples TRBV6-2 or TRBV6-3 to TRBJ1-1; D is uncertain. Germline values: CDR1 MNHEY, CDR2 SVGEGT. Trimming shortened V by 1 base and J by 9 bases, and 9 bases separated the two germline ends. CDR3 length: 12 amino acids. The CDR3 is CASSYWRIQAFF. In nucleotides, the CDR3 is TGTGCCAGCAGTTACTGGCGGATTCAAGCTTTCTTT.

Many counts were recorded for this clonotype. The rearrangement joins TRBV7-9 to TRBJ1-2; D not resolved. Germline V gene data show CDR1 as SEHNR and CDR2 as FQNEAQ (reference sequence). The CDR3 is 13 amino acids. Deletions cut 1 base from V and 4 bases from J, with 7 bases between. The CDR3 sequence: CASSLGAGYGYTF. The DNA for the CDR3 is TGTGCCAGCAGCTTAGGGGCAGGCTATGGCTACACCTTC.

This clonotype was picked up a small number of times. The chain couples TRBV4-1 to TRBJ2-1; D gene unclear. This CDR3 contains 15 residues. The V gene's germline CDR1 is MGHRA and CDR2 YSYEKL. V was shortened by 5 bases and J by 9 bases, with 20 bases between the two germline ends. CDR3 DNA: TGCGCCAGCAGCAACCTAGGCCCCAAGGTTCGTGAGCAGTTCTTC. This translates into CASSNLGPKVREQFF.

This clonotype was counted many times. The gene calls are TRBV6-2 or TRBV6-3 and TRBJ1-5, with 12 positions matching TRBD1. J lost 6 bases, V lost 4 bases, and 13 bases had no gene match. CDR1 is MNHEY, CDR2 SVGEGT, per germline. The CDR3 length is 18 residues. The CDR3 loop is CASSFYFTGTGGLQPQHF. The CDR3 nucleotides read TGTGCCAGCAGTTTCTACTTTACCGGGACAGGGGGCCTTCAGCCCCAGCATTTT.

The V gene is TRBV30, the J gene TRBJ2-1; 9 nucleotides align to TRBD2. Germline assignment: CDR1 GTSNPN and CDR2 SVGIG (reference sequence). The ends lost 0 bases at V and 10 bases at J; junction bases unmatched: 7. This CDR3 is built from 14 residues. The CDR3 spells CAWSVSGRLPEQFF. CDR3 bases: TGTGCCTGGAGTGTAAGCGGGAGGCTCCCGGAGCAGTTCTTC.

This clonotype was seen at least ten times. V gene TRBV6-4 combines with J gene TRBJ2-3, with 13 bases matching TRBD2. Trimming at V came to 0 bases and at J to 4 bases, leaving 7 bases not matched to a gene. Germline assignment: CDR1 MRHNA and CDR2 SNTAGT. The CDR3 has 18 residues. The CDR3 DNA sequence: TGTGCCAGCAGTGACTCTAGCAACGGACTAGCGGGGGCAGATACGCAGTATTTT. Translating gives CASSDSSNGLAGADTQYF.

This chain joins TRBV4-1 and TRBJ2-7; D is perhaps TRBD1 (6 bases). The germline CDR1 and CDR2 sequences are MGHRA and YSYEKL. CDR3 length equals 16 residues. Trimming cost V 1 base and J 1 base, with 14 bases left between them. The CDR3 loop is CASSQGAGTPSYEQYF. CDR3 bases: TGCGCCAGCAGCCAAGGGGCAGGGACACCTTCCTACGAGCAGTACTTC.

This clonotype was counted between two and nine times. The chain links TRBV6-5 to TRBJ2-7; TRBD1 matches at 11 bases. Germline V gene lookup returns CDR1 MNHEY and CDR2 SVGAGI. The CDR3 spans 14 residues. The junction had 3 bases not matched to a gene; V was cut back by 7 bases and J by 1 base. In DNA form, the CDR3 reads TGTGCCAGCAAGGGGACAGGGGGTTCCTACGAGCAGTACTTC. It translates to CASKGTGGSYEQYF.

The chain combines TRBV28 with TRBJ1-1; TRBD1 is a possible D gene (6 bases). CDR3 length: 16 residues. The ends were cut back, 8 bases at V and 1 base at J, with 20 bases in the middle. Germline assignment: CDR1 MDHEN and CDR2 SYDVKM. The DNA for the CDR3 is TGTGCCAGCTCCTCCTCGGGGGCCCCGAGGAACACTGAAGCTTTCTTT. This codes for CASSSSGAPRNTEAFF.

This chain connects TRBV23-1 to TRBJ2-6, with TRBD1 identical over 7 bases. TRBV23-1 is recorded as an ORF, its role being uncertain. The CDR3 is made up of 16 amino acids. Germline trimming cut 3 bases from V and 2 bases from J; bases unmatched to any gene: 4. CDR3 loop: CASSHPGQTGANVLTF. CDR3 coding DNA: TGCGCCAGCAGTCATCCGGGACAGACTGGGGCCAACGTCCTGACTTTC.

This clonotype was seen more than once but under ten times. The chain recombines TRBV5-8 with TRBJ2-3; 8 bases align to TRBD1. Germline V gene data show CDR1 as SGHTS and CDR2 as YDEGEE. The CDR3 loop spans 15 amino acids. With 5 bases clipped from V and 5 bases from J, the junction kept 10 bases outside the gene matches. The CDR3, as DNA: TGTGCCAGCAGATCCGGACAGGGTGGACTAGATACGCAGTATTTT. Translated, it gives CASRSGQGGLDTQYF. The full variable domain, with the rest looked up from reference TRBV5-8 and TRBJ2-3, is EAGVTQSPTHLIKTRGQQATLRCSPISGHTSVYWYQQALGLGLQFLLWYDEGEERNRGNFPPRFSGRQFPNYSSELNVNALELEDSALYLCASRSGQGGLDTQYFGPGTRLTVL.

This clonotype was observed a handful of times. The gene calls are TRBV6-5 and TRBJ2-3; 7 bases line up with TRBD1. The CDR3 is made up of 17 amino acids. V trimming: 0 bases; J trimming: 2 bases; junction bases outside the gene matches: 8. CDR1 is MNHEY, CDR2 SVGAGI, per germline. CDR3 loop: CASSYSRQGVPTDTQYF. The CDR3 region has the DNA TGTGCCAGCAGTTACTCGCGTCAGGGGGTCCCCACAGATACGCAGTATTTT.